This is a list of T cell receptor beta chains from one sample in a study of technical replicates of blood from a few donors. Sequenced by immunoSEQ multiplex PCR; TCRdb stores in-frame clones only, minus some. The sample lists under 85,000 clones, roughly 96% occurring once. The source material was T cells isolated from PBMCs. The receptors here all came from a human donor in good health. The CDR3 runs from the conserved cysteine through the conserved F or W. D genes are given only for firm matches. Not every row has a clone size; where given, it reads once, few, many or a size class.

abundance,j_gene,v_gene,d_gene,CDR3nt,CDR3aa
once,TRBJ1-2,TRBV4-1,TRBD1,TGCGCCAGCAGCCAAAAAAGGGTGACAGGGGGCTTTTCGGGCTACACCTTC,CASSQKRVTGGFSGYTF
NA,TRBJ2-7,TRBV7-2,NA,TGTGCCAGCAGCTTAGGAGGACATTCCTACGAGCAGTACTTC,CASSLGGHSYEQYF
NA,TRBJ2-1,TRBV19,TRBD2,TGTGCCAGTAGTACCGAGAGATCTAGCGGGAGATCGTACAATGAGCAGTTCTTC,CASSTERSSGRSYNEQFF
NA,TRBJ2-5,TRBV6-1,NA,TGTGCCAGCAGTGAAGCGTATCTCGGGACCCAGTACTTC,CASSEAYLGTQYF
NA,TRBJ2-5,TRBV21-1,NA,TGTGCCAGCAGCAAAGGTCCTGAACCTGACAGGCCCGCGCAAGAGACCCAGTACTTC,CASSKGPEPDRPAQETQYF
NA,TRBJ2-1,TRBV7-8,TRBD2,TGTGCCAGCAGCTTTCCGGGACTAGGAAGAACGGAGCAGTTCTTC,CASSFPGLGRTEQFF
NA,TRBJ2-7,TRBV12-5,NA,TGTGCTAGTGCCTTGCAGGTCTACGAGCAGTACTTC,CASALQVYEQYF
NA,TRBJ2-7,TRBV2,TRBD2,TGTGCCCGGGGGGGCCACGAGCAGTACTTC,CARGGHEQYF
NA,TRBJ2-7,TRBV15,TRBD1,TGTGCCACCAGCGGGGGGAACCGGGACAGGGGCGGCGAGCAGTACTTC,CATSGGNRDRGGEQYF
NA,TRBJ1-1,TRBV6-5,NA,TGTGCCAGCAGTTACGCGGCTTACACTGAAGCTTTCTTT,CASSYAAYTEAFF
NA,TRBJ2-7,TRBV5-6,TRBD2,TGTGCCAGCAGTATACTAGCGTACGAGCAGTACTTC,CASSILAYEQYF
NA,TRBJ2-1,TRBV27,NA,TGTGCCAGCAGAACGCAGGGTCCATCCTACAATGAGCAGTTCTTC,CASRTQGPSYNEQFF
NA,TRBJ1-5,TRBV7-8,NA,TGTGCCAGCAGCTTAGCGACGGGACAAGCTCCCACCCATCAGCCCCAGCATTTT,CASSLATGQAPTHQPQHF
NA,TRBJ2-5,TRBV11-3,TRBD1,TGTGCCAGCAGCGCGCACACCAATCCGGGACAGCTGGGGGAGACCCAGTACTTC,CASSAHTNPGQLGETQYF
NA,TRBJ2-7,TRBV6-1,TRBD1,TGTGCCAGCAGTGTTGTACAGGGGACCTACGAGCAGTACTTC,CASSVVQGTYEQYF
NA,TRBJ2-5,TRBV4-2,TRBD2,TGTGCCAGCAGCCAGCTGACAGCGGGAGAGAAAAGAGAGACCCAGTACTTC,CASSQLTAGEKRETQYF
NA,TRBJ1-3,TRBV6-5,TRBD1,TGTGCCAGCGGGTTTGGGCAGGGGGGAAGAAACACCATATATTTT,CASGFGQGGRNTIYF